The rows below give T cell receptor beta chains drawn from one sample of a study of Ad26.COV2.S vaccination and SARS-CoV-2 variants. The protocol was immunoSEQ multiplex PCR, while the TCRdb copy is restricted to in-frame clones and leaves out a portion. The sample carries around 450,000 clones, approximately 92% recorded once. Sequences were derived from peripheral blood, sampled in a trial of Ad26.COV2.S vaccine versus placebo. These TCRs come from a person aged 18 to 65 who received the Ad26.COV2.S COVID-19 vaccine or a placebo. The CDR3 runs from the conserved cysteine through the conserved F or W. D genes are given only for firm matches. Clone sizes are given selectively: once, few, many, or a class where the clone is expanded.

V gene	D gene	clone size	J gene	CDR3 protein
TRBV15	.	.	TRBJ1-1	CATSRDAANTEAFF
TRBV20-1	.	.	TRBJ1-1	CSGLENTEAFF
TRBV5-1	.	once	TRBJ1-1	CASSSGLNTEAFF
TRBV5-1	.	.	TRBJ1-6	CASSATASSYNSPLHF
TRBV4-3	.	.	TRBJ2-2	CASSHRSGTGELFF
TRBV29-1	.	.	TRBJ2-1	CSARPYNEQFF
TRBV7-2	.	.	TRBJ2-2	CASTKRVGGTGELFF
TRBV15	TRBD2	.	TRBJ2-1	CATSRGVGLAGIEQFF
TRBV4-1	.	once	TRBJ2-5	CASSPRQGSGETQYF
TRBV28	.	.	TRBJ1-1	CASSLSYSPPTEAFF
TRBV18	.	few	TRBJ2-7	CASSPGALYEQYF
TRBV9	.	.	TRBJ2-1	CASSVDPGRHNEQFF
TRBV7-9	.	.	TRBJ1-1	CASSLGGLEAFF
TRBV27	.	.	TRBJ2-7	CASSLRSGGSYEQYF
TRBV12-3/TRBV12-4	.	.	TRBJ1-1	CASSDTGYTEAFF
TRBV18	TRBD1	.	TRBJ1-1	CASSPNIDRGTEAFF
TRBV11-3	TRBD1	.	TRBJ2-1	CASSSGQGTYNEQFF
TRBV28	TRBD2	.	TRBJ2-2	CASRSSGDYTGELFF
TRBV30	.	.	TRBJ2-4	CAWSVGIQNIQYF
TRBV19	TRBD2	.	TRBJ2-5	CASSISSFGLAGQETQYF
TRBV7-2	TRBD1	.	TRBJ2-1	CASSYQDRGDEQFF
TRBV4-3	TRBD1	.	TRBJ1-2	CASSPTGAGNYGYTF
TRBV20-1	.	.	TRBJ1-1	CSAVGGEAFF
TRBV3-1/TRBV3-2	.	.	TRBJ2-1	CASSPSVSSYNEQFF
TRBV18	.	.	TRBJ1-5	CASSARGGFNQPQHF
TRBV4-3	TRBD1	.	TRBJ1-2	CASSQNRGNYGYTF
TRBV7-3	TRBD1	.	TRBJ1-1	CASSLRAGGRNTEAFF
TRBV7-3	.	few	TRBJ2-7	CASSLTPSPIYEQYF
TRBV13	.	.	TRBJ2-1	CASSSYQSSYNEQFF
TRBV2	.	.	TRBJ1-6	CASSEEGVSPLHF
TRBV29-1	.	.	TRBJ1-5	CSVAGGAEQPQHF
TRBV7-2	TRBD2	.	TRBJ2-1	CASSSPGGLAGRDEQFF
TRBV5-1	.	.	TRBJ1-2	CASSPAGLNYGYTF
TRBV7-3	.	.	TRBJ1-1	CASSLRSRTEAFF
TRBV15	.	.	TRBJ2-2	CATSRRQVLNTGELFF
TRBV7-8	.	.	TRBJ1-2	CASSEQTLTYGYTF
TRBV5-4	.	few	TRBJ2-2	CASSPGTELGELFF
TRBV14	.	few	TRBJ1-6	CASSQVTLGKPLHF
TRBV7-3	.	.	TRBJ1-1	CASSSRANTEAFF
TRBV7-9	TRBD1	.	TRBJ2-2	CASSATGVRTGELFF
TRBV7-2	.	once	TRBJ1-5	CASSPNWDWAQHF
TRBV5-1	.	.	TRBJ2-2	CASSLPTSNTGELFF
TRBV4-3	.	.	TRBJ2-2	CASSQRVETEDNTGELFF
TRBV4-3	.	.	TRBJ1-1	CASSQEGTGGPFF